This T cell receptor (beta chain) was recovered during a study of cytomegalovirus exposure and HLA in healthy donors. General observations from the study: Later analysis placed DRB1 highest and HLA-C lowest in TCR association rates, which differed by HLA locus.

Concerning this clone: What it recognizes is unknown.

This PCR relied on a set of 60 Vbeta primers and 13 Jbeta primers. As originally analysed: In a later analysis, some 10 million of around 75 million unique beta chains occurred in at least two donors. Some clones are missing from TCRdb's copy, which holds only in-frame ones; the method was immunoSEQ multiplex PCR. D and trimming come from the DNA, and the V and J calls and clone size come from that table. The sample consists of approximately 290,000 clones, around 80% of them appearing once. Looked up from germline, CDR1 is SGHRS and CDR2 is YFSETQ. Trimming left V 2 bases short and J 5 bases short, with 11 bases between. This CDR3 is built from 14 residues.

This chain uses TRBV5-1 with TRBJ1-5, with D uncertain. The material sequenced was PBMCs. This clonotype originated in a girl aged 2 to 9 in good health and CMV-seronegative. DNA for the CDR3: TGCGCCAGCAGCTTAGGCGGGCGGGATCAGCCCCAGCATTTT. Its translation: CASSLGGRDQPQHF.